These T cell receptor beta chains were read from a single sample in a study of cytomegalovirus exposure and HLA in healthy donors. TCRdb keeps only in-frame clones here, not all; method: immunoSEQ multiplex PCR. This table has about 110,000 clones, 88% appearing once. Sequencing was performed on PBMCs. The receptors stem from a woman aged 18 to 35 in good health and CMV-seronegative. Both conserved end residues are part of each CDR3. Each record gives: J gene, V gene, CDR3 protein.

TRBJ2-5,TRBV11-2,CASSRGTIETQYF
TRBJ1-1,TRBV4-3,CASSQEPTGLTNTEAFF
TRBJ2-7,TRBV30,CAWSVGHYYEQYF
TRBJ2-2,TRBV11-2,CASSLDGNTGELFF
TRBJ2-7,TRBV27,CASPKRRDRECEQYF
TRBJ2-5,TRBV7-6,CASSLSGRQETQYF
TRBJ2-3,TRBV7-2,CASSAQERGGGRTDTQYF
TRBJ1-2,TRBV29-1,CSVALTGGHGYTF
TRBJ2-7,TRBV28,CASRGTGTYEQYF
TRBJ1-5,TRBV6-5,CASSYSGVGGNQPQHF